Listed below are T cell receptor beta chains from one sample, sequenced in a study of blood T cell repertoires in COVID-19. The table came from immunoSEQ multiplex PCR; TCRdb's copy has only in-frame clones and leaves some out. Among about 270,000 clones, less than 90% were seen once, and the ten largest hold around 3%. Input material: PBMCs or T cells enriched from blood (not recorded which). The receptor set was obtained from a woman in her fifties or sixties who had recovered from COVID-19. Each CDR3 is given with its conserved first and last residue. The D gene is left open where the match is weak. Size is stated for part of the rows, as once, few or many counts, or as a class when the clone is expanded.

J gene	clone size	V gene	D gene	CDR3 protein	CDR3 DNA
TRBJ1-3	.	TRBV4-1	.	CASSQENSRSGNTIYF	TGCGCCAGCAGCCAAGAGAACAGCAGATCTGGAAACACCATATATTTT
TRBJ2-4	.	TRBV7-2	.	CASSSRDGRGNIQYF	TGTGCCAGCAGCTCTAGAGACGGGAGAGGAAACATTCAGTACTTC
TRBJ1-1	once	TRBV10-3	.	CAISQQEGNTEAFF	TGTGCCATCAGCCAACAGGAGGGTAACACTGAAGCTTTCTTT
TRBJ2-1	.	TRBV7-3	.	CASSLRFGVGSYNEQFF	TGTGCCAGCAGCTTAAGGTTCGGAGTCGGCTCCTACAATGAGCAGTTCTTC
TRBJ1-2	.	TRBV27	.	CASRDRNYGYTF	TGTGCCAGCAGGGACAGAAACTATGGCTACACCTTC
TRBJ2-5	.	TRBV11-2	TRBD2	CASSRTSGRQGETQYF	TGTGCCAGCAGCCGGACTAGCGGGAGGCAGGGAGAGACCCAGTACTTC
TRBJ1-5	.	TRBV27	.	CASSPTGWNQPQHF	TGTGCCAGCAGCCCGACGGGGTGGAATCAGCCCCAGCATTTT
TRBJ1-2	once	TRBV7-9	TRBD1	CASSTQGGLYGYTF	TGTGCCAGCAGCACCCAGGGGGGCTTATATGGCTACACCTTC
TRBJ1-3	.	TRBV4-1	.	CASSRTVGSGNTIYF	TGCGCCAGCAGCCGAACAGTGGGCTCTGGAAACACCATATATTTT
TRBJ1-1	many	TRBV6-5	TRBD1	CASSLGDRMNTEAFF	TGTGCCAGCAGCCTAGGGGACAGGATGAACACTGAAGCTTTCTTT
TRBJ1-5	.	TRBV19	.	CASSTPGSKNQPQHF	TGTGCCAGTAGTACCCCCGGGAGCAAAAATCAGCCCCAGCATTTT
TRBJ2-5	once	TRBV11-2	TRBD2	CASSNFGGGQETQYF	TGTGCCAGCAGCAACTTTGGGGGAGGGCAAGAGACCCAGTACTTC
TRBJ2-7	.	TRBV7-2	.	CASSLAPSSYEQYF	TGTGCCAGCAGCTTAGCCCCCTCCTCCTACGAGCAGTACTTC
TRBJ1-2	.	TRBV5-4	TRBD1	CASSYDRGRNYGYTF	TGTGCCAGCAGCTATGACAGGGGGCGCAACTATGGCTACACCTTC
TRBJ2-1	.	TRBV18	TRBD2	CASSPGEGTLDEQFF	TGTGCCAGCTCACCAGGGGAGGGGACTCTCGATGAGCAGTTCTTC
TRBJ1-5	.	TRBV7-2	TRBD1	CASSLGVGQGSFGNQPQHF	TGTGCCAGCAGCTTAGGGGTGGGACAGGGAAGCTTCGGCAATCAGCCCCAGCATTTT
TRBJ2-7	.	TRBV6-5	TRBD1	CASRVTGGGEQYF	TGTGCCAGCAGAGTGACAGGGGGCGGAGAGCAGTACTTC
TRBJ1-2	.	TRBV28	.	CASSLSQPRGYTF	TGTGCCAGCAGTTTATCACAGCCACGGGGCTACACCTTC
TRBJ2-7	.	TRBV5-6	.	CASSLMGRLIYEQYF	TGTGCCAGCAGCTTGATGGGCAGGTTAATCTACGAGCAGTACTTC
TRBJ1-1	.	TRBV6-5	.	CASRTEEGTEAFF	TGTGCCAGCAGGACAGAAGAAGGCACTGAAGCTTTCTTT
TRBJ2-7	.	TRBV10-3	.	CAISDVDTSYEQYF	TGTGCCATCAGCGATGTGGACACCTCCTACGAGCAGTACTTC
TRBJ2-1	.	TRBV7-9	TRBD2	CASSVKKTSGSDEQFF	TGTGCCAGCAGCGTTAAAAAGACTAGCGGGAGCGATGAGCAGTTCTTC
TRBJ2-5	.	TRBV11-3	TRBD1	CASSYRTGIQETQYF	TGTGCCAGCAGCTATCGGACAGGGATCCAAGAGACCCAGTACTTC
TRBJ2-7	.	TRBV9	TRBD2	CASSVAASSGWNEQYF	TGTGCCAGCAGCGTAGCTGCGTCTAGCGGTTGGAACGAGCAGTACTTC
TRBJ2-3	.	TRBV11-2	.	CASSLWTVKKGADTQYF	TGTGCCAGCAGCTTATGGACAGTTAAAAAAGGGGCAGATACGCAGTATTTT
TRBJ1-2	.	TRBV7-9	.	CASSLNTGRVTNGYTF	TGTGCCAGCAGCTTAAATACAGGGAGGGTCACCAATGGCTACACCTTC
TRBJ2-1	.	TRBV29-1	.	CSVGRETVSYNEQFF	TGCAGCGTTGGTCGAGAGACAGTATCTTACAATGAGCAGTTCTTC
TRBJ2-1	.	TRBV9	.	CASSPWSSYNEQFF	TGTGCCAGCAGCCCATGGAGCTCCTACAATGAGCAGTTCTTC
TRBJ2-1	.	TRBV29-1	TRBD2	CSVPSGVSYNEQFF	TGCAGCGTTCCTAGCGGGGTCTCCTACAATGAGCAGTTCTTC
TRBJ1-4	.	TRBV4-3	TRBD1	CASSQEGARSEKLFF	TGCGCCAGCAGCCAGGAGGGGGCGCGGAGTGAAAAACTGTTTTTT
TRBJ2-3	.	TRBV2	.	CASCPGGRFRDTQYF	TGTGCCAGCTGTCCAGGGGGGAGGTTCAGAGATACGCAGTATTTT
TRBJ2-1	.	TRBV18	TRBD1	CASSLTGDSYNEQFF	TGTGCCAGCTCACTTACAGGGGACTCCTACAATGAGCAGTTCTTC
TRBJ1-5	.	TRBV28	.	CASSSGVGPQHF	TGTGCCAGCAGTTCCGGTGTTGGGCCCCAGCATTTT
TRBJ1-5	.	TRBV15	.	CATTNMNQPQHF	TGTGCCACCACCAACATGAATCAGCCCCAGCATTTT
TRBJ1-3	.	TRBV7-3	.	CASSLTTQASGNTIYF	TGTGCCAGCAGCTTAACGACCCAGGCCTCTGGAAACACCATATATTTT
TRBJ2-7	.	TRBV5-5	TRBD1	CASSPSDRVIAYEQYF	TGTGCCAGCAGTCCATCAGACAGGGTGATCGCCTACGAGCAGTACTTC
TRBJ1-6	.	TRBV10-2	TRBD1	CASKTGGSSPLHF	TGCGCCAGCAAAACAGGGGGCTCTTCACCCCTCCACTTT
TRBJ2-5	once	TRBV7-2	TRBD2	CASSGSGLAGGGQETQYF	TGTGCCAGCAGCGGCTCGGGACTAGCGGGAGGTGGCCAAGAGACCCAGTACTTC
TRBJ1-4	.	TRBV28	.	CASRTRGWEKLFF	TGTGCCAGCAGGACCCGCGGGTGGGAAAAACTGTTTTTT
TRBJ2-1	.	TRBV3-1/TRBV3-2	TRBD1	CASTSAGDRENEQFF	TGTGCCAGCACCTCTGCCGGGGACAGGGAAAATGAGCAGTTCTTC
TRBJ2-3	.	TRBV4-3	TRBD2	CASSQGAGGPLDTQYF	TGCGCCAGCAGCCAAGGGGCGGGAGGGCCCTTAGATACGCAGTATTTT
TRBJ2-1	once	TRBV9	TRBD2	CASSVGTSGNNEQFF	TGTGCCAGCAGCGTAGGGACTAGCGGAAACAATGAGCAGTTCTTC
TRBJ2-3	few	TRBV5-1	TRBD2	CASSAGLAADTQYF	TGCGCCAGCAGCGCGGGACTAGCGGCGGATACGCAGTATTTT
TRBJ1-2	once	TRBV23-1	.	CASSQSSQDYGYTF	TGCGCCAGCAGTCAATCATCCCAGGACTATGGCTACACCTTC
TRBJ1-4	.	TRBV28	TRBD1	CASSLWQGENEKLFF	TGTGCCAGCAGTTTATGGCAGGGGGAGAATGAAAAACTGTTTTTT
TRBJ1-1	.	TRBV27	.	CASSYGLSMNTEAFF	TGTGCCAGCAGTTACGGACTGAGCATGAACACTGAAGCTTTCTTT
TRBJ2-3	.	TRBV30	TRBD2	CASRLAGVVTQYF	TGTGCCTCCAGACTAGCGGGAGTGGTTACGCAGTATTTT
TRBJ2-1	.	TRBV28	.	CASSSLDLAQYNEQFF	TGTGCCAGCAGTTCCCTCGATCTAGCGCAATACAATGAGCAGTTCTTC
TRBJ1-4	.	TRBV5-1	.	CASSLYSLNEKLFF	TGCGCCAGCAGCTTGTACAGCCTTAATGAAAAACTGTTTTTT
TRBJ1-1	.	TRBV19	.	CASSGHPGKDTEAFF	TGTGCCAGTAGTGGACACCCCGGCAAGGACACTGAAGCTTTCTTT
TRBJ1-2	.	TRBV9	.	CASSIQGRGYLAYTF	TGTGCCAGCAGCATCCAAGGAAGGGGATATTTGGCCTACACCTTC
TRBJ2-7	.	TRBV11-3	.	CASSLGSSYEQYF	TGTGCCAGCAGCTTAGGTAGTTCCTACGAGCAGTACTTC
TRBJ2-3	.	TRBV28	.	CASSLLRGYSTDTQYF	TGTGCCAGCAGTTTACTCCGGGGTTATAGCACAGATACGCAGTATTTT
TRBJ2-4	.	TRBV7-8	.	CASSPEVAKNIQYF	TGTGCCAGCAGCCCCGAGGTAGCCAAAAACATTCAGTACTTC
TRBJ1-2	.	TRBV19	.	CASTDSDYGYTF	TGTGCCAGTACTGACAGTGACTATGGCTACACCTTC
TRBJ1-2	.	TRBV18	.	CASSRGSSTNYGYTF	TGTGCCAGCTCACGAGGTAGCTCGACTAACTATGGCTACACCTTC
TRBJ2-1	.	TRBV10-2	.	CASRAFGRDDNEQFF	TGCGCCAGCAGGGCCTTCGGGCGGGATGACAATGAGCAGTTCTTC
TRBJ1-1	.	TRBV7-9	TRBD1	CASSIRQGDNTEAFF	TGTGCCAGCAGCATCAGACAGGGAGACAACACTGAAGCTTTCTTT
TRBJ1-1	once	TRBV28	.	CASSQRDKNTEAFF	TGTGCCAGCAGCCAGAGGGACAAGAACACTGAAGCTTTCTTT